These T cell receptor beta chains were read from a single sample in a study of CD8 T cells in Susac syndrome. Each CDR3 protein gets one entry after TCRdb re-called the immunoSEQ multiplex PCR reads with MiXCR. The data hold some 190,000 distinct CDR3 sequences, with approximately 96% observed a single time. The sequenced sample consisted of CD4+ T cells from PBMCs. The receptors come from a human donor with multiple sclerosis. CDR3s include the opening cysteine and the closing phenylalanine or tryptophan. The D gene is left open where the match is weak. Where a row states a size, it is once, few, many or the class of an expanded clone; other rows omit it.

DNA: TGCGCCAGCGGCCTCTCAGGCCAGCCCCAGCATTTT; CDR3: CASGLSGQPQHF; J: TRBJ1-5; size: .; V: TRBV4-1; D: .
DNA: TGCAGTGTCGGTGGGGACACTGAAGCTTTCTTT; CDR3: CSVGGDTEAFF; J: TRBJ1-1; size: .; V: TRBV20-1; D: .
DNA: TGCAGTGCTAGGATATATCGTGGGATAGATACGCAGTATTTT; CDR3: CSARIYRGIDTQYF; J: TRBJ2-3; size: .; V: TRBV20-1; D: .
DNA: TGTGCCACCAGCAGATCTAGCGAGGGCTACGAGCAGTACTTC; CDR3: CATSRSSEGYEQYF; J: TRBJ2-7; size: .; V: TRBV15; D: .
DNA: TGTGCCATCAGTCCCCGGGACCTCCTTCTATATGGCTACACCTTC; CDR3: CAISPRDLLLYGYTF; J: TRBJ1-2; size: .; V: TRBV10-3; D: .
DNA: TGTGCCAGCAGCTTAACCCCAAACACTGAAGCTTTCTTT; CDR3: CASSLTPNTEAFF; J: TRBJ1-1; size: .; V: TRBV7-3; D: .
DNA: TGTGCCAGCAGACGAACAGGGGAGGCCCAGTACTTC; CDR3: CASRRTGEAQYF; J: TRBJ2-5; size: .; V: TRBV6-5; D: .
DNA: TGTGCCAGCAGCTTGCGATCCAGCGGGGGTCCACTGGAGCAGTACTTC; CDR3: CASSLRSSGGPLEQYF; J: TRBJ2-7; size: .; V: TRBV7-2; D: TRBD2
DNA: TGTGCCAGCAGACGGACAGGGTTAGGTCAGCCCCAGCATTTT; CDR3: CASRRTGLGQPQHF; J: TRBJ1-5; size: .; V: TRBV6-5; D: TRBD1
DNA: TGTGCCTGGAGTGTACAGTACCCAAACTATGGCTACACCTTC; CDR3: CAWSVQYPNYGYTF; J: TRBJ1-2; size: .; V: TRBV30; D: .
DNA: TGCGCCAGCAGCCAACGGTCCACAGGGATCACAGATACGCAGTATTTT; CDR3: CASSQRSTGITDTQYF; J: TRBJ2-3; size: .; V: TRBV4-3; D: .
DNA: TGCGCCAGCAGCCAAGTTAGTGGGGGGGCCACCGGGGAGCTGTTTTTT; CDR3: CASSQVSGGATGELFF; J: TRBJ2-2; size: .; V: TRBV4-1; D: .
DNA: TGTGCCAGCAGTCCCTACACAGGGAACGAGCAGTACTTC; CDR3: CASSPYTGNEQYF; J: TRBJ2-7; size: few; V: TRBV28; D: .
DNA: TGTGCCAGTAGTACGCAACTTGCGACAGGGAATCAACCCCTCCACTTT; CDR3: CASSTQLATGNQPLHF; J: TRBJ1-6; size: .; V: TRBV19; D: TRBD1
DNA: TGTGCCTGGAGTGTACTCGAGGGAGCTGAAGCTTTCTTT; CDR3: CAWSVLEGAEAFF; J: TRBJ1-1; size: .; V: TRBV30; D: .
DNA: TGTGCCGGCTTCGCGACAGGGGAGAACACTGAAGCTTTCTTT; CDR3: CAGFATGENTEAFF; J: TRBJ1-1; size: .; V: TRBV2; D: TRBD1
DNA: TGTGCCTGGAGTCAGCAGGCCCAACGAGCTTTCTTT; CDR3: CAWSQQAQRAFF; J: TRBJ1-1; size: .; V: TRBV30; D: .
DNA: TGTGCCAGCAGCTTGGACGCGATCAATGAGCAGTTCTTC; CDR3: CASSLDAINEQFF; J: TRBJ2-1; size: .; V: TRBV5-4; D: .
DNA: TGCAGTGCTAGTCCCCAGGGGGCGAGGGATCAGCCCCAGCATTTT; CDR3: CSASPQGARDQPQHF; J: TRBJ1-5; size: .; V: TRBV20-1; D: TRBD1
DNA: TGTGCCAGCAGTGCGGTCCGTTACGAGCAGTACTTC; CDR3: CASSAVRYEQYF; J: TRBJ2-7; size: .; V: TRBV28; D: .
DNA: TGTGCCAGCAGCGTATCGGCGGACACGTACCAAGAGACCCAGTACTTC; CDR3: CASSVSADTYQETQYF; J: TRBJ2-5; size: .; V: TRBV9; D: .
DNA: TGTGCCACTGGACCATTCGCGAACACTGAAGCTTTCTTT; CDR3: CATGPFANTEAFF; J: TRBJ1-1; size: .; V: TRBV6-5; D: .
DNA: TGTGCCTGGAGTGTGAAAGCGCGGGTCGGAGCTTTCTTT; CDR3: CAWSVKARVGAFF; J: TRBJ1-1; size: once; V: TRBV30; D: .
DNA: TGTGCCTGGAGTGTAGAAGCAGGGGGCGAAGCTTTCTTT; CDR3: CAWSVEAGGEAFF; J: TRBJ1-1; size: .; V: TRBV30; D: TRBD1
DNA: TGCAGCGTTGAACGAGGGATTGGCGCAGATACGCAGTATTTT; CDR3: CSVERGIGADTQYF; J: TRBJ2-3; size: few; V: TRBV29-1; D: .
DNA: TGTGCCAGCAGCCAAGTAGGAGGGCGCGGTGAGCAGTTCTTC; CDR3: CASSQVGGRGEQFF; J: TRBJ2-1; size: .; V: TRBV3-1; D: .
DNA: TGTGCCAGCAGCTTTCGGGGGTCTGGGGCCAACGTCCTGACTTTC; CDR3: CASSFRGSGANVLTF; J: TRBJ2-6; size: .; V: TRBV11-2; D: .
DNA: TGTGCCAGCAGCTTGTGGGGAGAGACCCAGTACTTC; CDR3: CASSLWGETQYF; J: TRBJ2-5; size: .; V: TRBV7-6; D: .
DNA: TGCAGCGTTGAACTGGGGAGCAATGAGCAGTTCTTC; CDR3: CSVELGSNEQFF; J: TRBJ2-1; size: .; V: TRBV29-1; D: .
DNA: TGTGCCAGCCGGACAGCGAACACCGGGGAGCTGTTTTTT; CDR3: CASRTANTGELFF; J: TRBJ2-2; size: .; V: TRBV10-3; D: .
DNA: TGCGCCAGCAGCTTGGACGGGTTATCTGGGGCCAACGTCCTGACTTTC; CDR3: CASSLDGLSGANVLTF; J: TRBJ2-6; size: .; V: TRBV5-1; D: .
DNA: TGCAGCGTTGACAGGGCTAGCACAGATACGCAGTATTTT; CDR3: CSVDRASTDTQYF; J: TRBJ2-3; size: few; V: TRBV29-1; D: .
DNA: TGTGCCAGCAGCCATTTGGGAGTCCCGTCTCAGCCCCAGCATTTT; CDR3: CASSHLGVPSQPQHF; J: TRBJ1-5; size: .; V: TRBV3-1; D: .
DNA: TGTGCCAGCAGTTTGAGAGGGCCTTTTGACTACACCTTC; CDR3: CASSLRGPFDYTF; J: TRBJ1-2; size: .; V: TRBV28; D: .
DNA: TGTGCCAGCAGCTCTCCACCGTCCGGGACAGGGGGTTCCTCTGGGGCCAACGTCCTGACTTTC; CDR3: CASSSPPSGTGGSSGANVLTF; J: TRBJ2-6; size: .; V: TRBV7-3; D: TRBD1
DNA: TGTGCCAGCAGCCTTTCGGACGAGCAGTACTTC; CDR3: CASSLSDEQYF; J: TRBJ2-7; size: few; V: TRBV3-1; D: .
DNA: TGTGCCAGCAGCCCGGACTCAATCGGAGGAAAACTGTTTTTT; CDR3: CASSPDSIGGKLFF; J: TRBJ1-4; size: .; V: TRBV7-2; D: .
DNA: TGTGCCACCGAGGACTTCTCCTATGGCTACACCTTC; CDR3: CATEDFSYGYTF; J: TRBJ1-2; size: .; V: TRBV3-1; D: .
DNA: TGTGCCTGGAGTGTACTAGGGGGACTGTCGCCGCAGTATTTT; CDR3: CAWSVLGGLSPQYF; J: TRBJ2-3; size: .; V: TRBV30; D: .
DNA: TGTGCCAGCAGCTCTCCGCAGGGCGTAGTGGCCAAAAACATTCAGTACTTC; CDR3: CASSSPQGVVAKNIQYF; J: TRBJ2-4; size: .; V: TRBV7-9; D: .
DNA: TGTGCCAGCAGCTCGCCTTTAGGGGGGGCGCATAATGAGCAGTTCTTC; CDR3: CASSSPLGGAHNEQFF; J: TRBJ2-1; size: .; V: TRBV7-2; D: .
DNA: TGCGCCAGCAGTTGGGGGATGGGTCAGCCCCAGCATTTT; CDR3: CASSWGMGQPQHF; J: TRBJ1-5; size: .; V: TRBV5-1; D: .
DNA: TGTGCCAGCTCACCAGCCACGGGACTAGCGGCCCAAGAGACCCAGTACTTC; CDR3: CASSPATGLAAQETQYF; J: TRBJ2-5; size: .; V: TRBV18; D: TRBD2
DNA: TGCAGCAGGCGGGGGGGCCAAGATACGCAGTATTTT; CDR3: CSRRGGQDTQYF; J: TRBJ2-3; size: .; V: TRBV20-1; D: TRBD2
DNA: TGCGCCAGCAAGTCACAGGGGGCCACAGATACGCAGTATTTT; CDR3: CASKSQGATDTQYF; J: TRBJ2-3; size: .; V: TRBV5-1; D: TRBD1
DNA: TGTGCCACGGACAGTCTCCCTAGCAATCAGCCCCAGCATTTT; CDR3: CATDSLPSNQPQHF; J: TRBJ1-5; size: .; V: TRBV21-1; D: .
DNA: TGCGCCAGCAATGCCCTTTTGAACACTGAAGCTTTCTTT; CDR3: CASNALLNTEAFF; J: TRBJ1-1; size: .; V: TRBV5-1; D: .
DNA: TGCGCCAGCAGCTTTCTGGCCTCGGACGAGCAGTACTTC; CDR3: CASSFLASDEQYF; J: TRBJ2-7; size: .; V: TRBV5-1; D: .
DNA: TGTGCCAGCTTAAAAGGGTTAGGGGAGACCCAGTACTTC; CDR3: CASLKGLGETQYF; J: TRBJ2-5; size: .; V: TRBV28; D: .
DNA: TGTGCCACCAGCAGGGCTACAGATACGCAGTATTTT; CDR3: CATSRATDTQYF; J: TRBJ2-3; size: .; V: TRBV15; D: .